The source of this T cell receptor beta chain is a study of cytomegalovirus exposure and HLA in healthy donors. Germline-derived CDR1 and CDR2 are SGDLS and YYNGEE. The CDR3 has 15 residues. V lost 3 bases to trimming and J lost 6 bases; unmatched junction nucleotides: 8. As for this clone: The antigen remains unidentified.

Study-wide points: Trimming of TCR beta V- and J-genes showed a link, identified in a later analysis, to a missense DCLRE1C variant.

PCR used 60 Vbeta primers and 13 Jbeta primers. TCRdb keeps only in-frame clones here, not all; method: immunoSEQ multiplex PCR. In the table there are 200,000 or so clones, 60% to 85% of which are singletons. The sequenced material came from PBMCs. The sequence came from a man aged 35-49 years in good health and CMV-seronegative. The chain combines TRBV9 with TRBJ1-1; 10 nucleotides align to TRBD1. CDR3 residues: CASSAEDRGIPEAFF. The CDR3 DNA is TGTGCCAGCAGCGCGGAGGACAGGGGGATCCCTGAAGCTTTCTTT.